This TCR beta chain derives from a study of T-cell memory formation after mild COVID-19. Concerning this clonotype itself: Its target is unknown.

Whole-study results and caveats: Clones shrinking from day 15 to 85 showed even CD4/CD8 mixes; later expanders tilted CD4+.

Germline CDR1 reads LGHNA; CDR2 reads YSLEER. The CDR3 length is 14 residues. V gave up 0 bases and J gave up 5 bases, with 9 bases separating them. One entry per CDR3 protein, called by TCRdb with MiXCR from the 5' RACE reads. Of 250,000 to 300,000 distinct CDR3 sequences listed, about a sixth are singletons. The chain employs TRBV4-3 and TRBJ2-3; D perhaps matches TRBD2 (5 bases). The sequence was obtained from a man in his late teens or twenties who had mild COVID-19 (a few samples of this study predate the infection). Cell type and time point are not known. The source material was PBMCs or a T cell subset sorted from them (not recorded which). Here the CDR3 DNA reads TGCGCCAGCAGCCAAGATCGGACTCTAGATACGCAGTATTTT. Residues: CASSQDRTLDTQYF.